The sample holds a few counts of the clone carrying this TCR beta chain. The PCR used 60 Vbeta and 13 Jbeta primers. Some clones are missing from TCRdb's copy, which holds only in-frame ones; the method was immunoSEQ multiplex PCR. The sample lists 100,000 to 120,000 clones, approximately 86% occurring once. This specimen belongs to a study of cytomegalovirus exposure and HLA in healthy donors. The ends lost 5 bases at V and 1 base at J; junction bases unmatched: 6. Germline CDR1 and CDR2: LNHNV and YYDKDF (reference sequence). The CDR3 consists of 15 residues. This chain uses TRBV15 with TRBJ1-1; 8 nucleotides align to TRBD1. The receptor was isolated from a man aged 40-55 years in good health and CMV-seronegative. Sequencing was done on a sample of PBMCs. The CDR3 sequence: CATSPRQGTNTEAFF. For the CDR3, the DNA is TGTGCCACCAGCCCACGACAGGGGACGAACACTGAAGCTTTCTTT. The whole variable domain, filled in from reference TRBV15 and TRBJ1-1, reads DAMVIQNPRYQVTQFGKPVTLSCSQTLNHNVMYWYQQKSSQAPKLLFHYYDKDFNNEADTPDNFQSRRPNTSFCFLDIRSPGLGDTAMYLCATSPRQGTNTEAFFGQGTRLTVV.